The 14 T cell receptor beta chains listed next were all sequenced from one sample in a study of T cells expressing NK-cell markers. After re-calling the 5' RACE reads, TCRdb lists one entry per CDR3 protein, DNA absent. In all, the sample yields a few hundred thousand distinct CDR3 sequences. Sample: blood T cells: a sorted CD56 or NKG2C T cell subset, CD4+ or CD8+ T cells, or bulk PBMC T cells (not recorded which). The receptors shown here come from a woman in her fifties or sixties in good health.

J is TRBJ2-3 and V is TRBV11-3; TCRdb returns TRBD2, unconfirmable since there is no DNA. CDR1 and CDR2 (germline): SGHNT, YENEEA. The CDR3 is 16 residues long. The CDR3 loop is CASSLFPAGGADTQYF.

The V and J genes are TRBV5-1 and TRBJ2-2. Per the germline V gene, CDR1 is SGHRS and CDR2 is YFSETQ. This CDR3 has 15 residues. CDR3: CASSSVTMNTGELFF. The full variable domain, rest sourced from reference TRBV5-1 and TRBJ2-2, is KAGVTQTPRYLIKTRGQQVTLSCSPISGHRSVSWYQQTPGQGLQFLFEYFSETQRNKGNFPGRFSGRQFSNSRSEMNVSTLELGDSALYLCASSSVTMNTGELFFGEGSRLTVL.

The CDR3 region is CASSLEWTSTGELFF. The rearrangement links TRBV5-1 to TRBJ2-2; TCRdb's D call of TRBD2 is untestable without DNA. Germline assignment: CDR1 SGHRS and CDR2 YFSETQ. This CDR3 spans 15 amino acids.

The V call is TRBV5-1, the J call TRBJ1-1. Germline V gives CDR1 SGHRS, CDR2 YFSETQ. The CDR3 is made up of 13 amino acids. The CDR3 here is CASSLEENTEAFF.

The CDR3 region is CASSFLDAGGELFF. The V and J genes are TRBV6-5 and TRBJ2-2; TCRdb designates TRBD2, a call that cannot be tested without DNA. Germline assignment: CDR1 MNHEY and CDR2 SVGAGI. This CDR3 is 14 amino acids long.

The rearrangement links TRBV27 to TRBJ1-1. The CDR3 spans 15 residues. CDR1 and CDR2 from the germline V gene are MNHEY and SMNVEV (reference sequence). CDR3 amino acids: CASSNKPTPNTEAFF.

This chain uses TRBV7-6 with TRBJ2-3; the D call from TCRdb, TRBD1, cannot be confirmed without DNA. The CDR3 loop spans 14 amino acids. Germline assignment: CDR1 SGHVS and CDR2 FNYEAQ. This CDR3 is CASSFGTGTDTQYF.

The chain uses TRBV14 and TRBJ2-1; the D call from TCRdb, TRBD2, cannot be confirmed without DNA. The CDR3 loop spans 19 amino acids. Germline V CDR1 and CDR2: SGHDN, FVKESK. The CDR3 here is CASSQTPGLAGGPSVEQFF.

The chain recombines TRBV12-3 or TRBV12-4 with TRBJ1-2; TCRdb proposes TRBD1, but this gene call is untestable without DNA. This CDR3 comprises 15 residues. CDR3 amino acids: CASSLEAGDNYGYTF.

J is TRBJ2-4 and V is TRBV4-1; TCRdb proposes TRBD2, but this gene call is untestable without DNA. Germline assignment: CDR1 MGHRA and CDR2 YSYEKL. The CDR3 totals 13 residues. CDR3: CASSPAARNIQYF.

The gene calls are TRBV12-3 or TRBV12-4 and TRBJ1-2; TCRdb returns TRBD1, unconfirmable since there is no DNA. There are 14 residues in the CDR3. CDR3 amino acids: CASSQTGTPYGYTF.

CDR3 region: CASSSDNTDTQYF. The J gene is TRBJ2-3, the V gene TRBV7-9. The germline V gene has CDR1 SEHNR and CDR2 FQNEAQ (reference sequence). The CDR3 covers 13 residues.

The chain has TRBV14 and TRBJ2-1. Germline V gene sequence: CDR1 SGHDN, CDR2 FVKESK. The CDR3 sequence is 16 residues long. This CDR3 reads CASSQGLPSSYNEQFF. Combining the CDR3 with reference TRBV14 and TRBJ2-1 gives the whole variable domain EAGVTQFPSHSVIEKGQTVTLRCDPISGHDNLYWYRRVMGKEIKFLLHFVKESKQDESGMPNNRFLAERTGGTYSTLKVQPAELEDSGVYFCASSQGLPSSYNEQFFGPGTRLTVL.

The chain recombines TRBV20-1 with TRBJ1-1. This CDR3 comprises 15 residues. Per the germline V gene, CDR1 is DFQATT and CDR2 is SNEGSKA (reference sequence). This CDR3 is CSANHSPARNTEAFF.